Below are 27 T cell receptor beta chains sequenced from a single sample in a study of blood T cell repertoires in COVID-19. Measured with immunoSEQ multiplex PCR; TCRdb has only the in-frame clones, and not every one. The data show approximately 200,000 clones, with around 85% seen just once and under 20% held by the top ten. Sequenced: PBMCs or T cells enriched from blood (not recorded which). These receptors were collected from a middle-aged man who had recovered from COVID-19.

This chain links TRBV11-2 with TRBJ2-3; D call uncertain. Germline lookup yields CDR1 SGHAT and CDR2 FQNNGV. The V end lost 5 bases, the J end lost 3 bases, and 9 bases lay between the germline ends. The CDR3 runs 13 residues. CDR3 nucleotides: TGTGCCAGCAGCGAGCTATTTACAGATACGCAGTATTTT. Translated: CASSELFTDTQYF.

This clone has just a few counts. This chain links TRBV19 with TRBJ1-2; the match to TRBD1 covers 11 bases. CDR1 is LNHDA and CDR2 is SQIVND in the germline V gene (reference sequence). V was pared by 4 bases and J by 6 bases, with 7 bases of the junction left unmatched. The CDR3 spans 15 residues. The CDR3: CASSTSGQGANGYTF. CDR3 nucleotide sequence: TGTGCCAGTAGTACCTCAGGACAGGGGGCTAATGGCTACACCTTC.

The chain combines TRBV7-6 with TRBJ2-1, with D perhaps matching TRBD2 (5 bases). With 2 bases removed from V and 8 bases from J, the gap between germline ends came to 10 bases. The germline V gene encodes CDR1 SGHVS and CDR2 FNYEAQ. The length of the CDR3 is 13 residues. For the CDR3, the DNA is TGTGCCAGCAGCTTACTTATCGGGGATGAGCAGTTCTTC. Translating it yields CASSLLIGDEQFF.

The chain has TRBV7-2 and TRBJ1-6; 8 positions agree with TRBD1. Germline CDR1 reads SGHTA; CDR2 reads FQGNSA. With 0 bases clipped from V and 6 bases from J, the junction kept 1 base outside the gene matches. This CDR3 is 15 amino acids long. Here the CDR3 DNA reads TGTGCCAGCAGCTTAGCGGGACAGGTTAATTCACCCCTCCACTTT. The encoded protein is CASSLAGQVNSPLHF.

CDR3 region: CASSVTGRNTGELFF. CDR3 sequence (DNA): TGTGCCAGCAGCGTGACAGGGCGGAACACCGGGGAGCTGTTTTTT. The rearrangement links TRBV9 to TRBJ2-2, with 7 bases matching TRBD1. The CDR3 extends over 15 amino acids. Per germline, CDR1 SGDLS and CDR2 YYNGEE. The trim removed 2 bases at V and 1 base at J, leaving 2 bases unmatched.

This clone was seen only once. V and J are TRBV2 and TRBJ2-3, with a possible D match to TRBD2 (6 bases). The ends were cut back, 5 bases at V and 3 bases at J, with 24 bases in the middle. The CDR3 runs to 18 residues. Germline lookup yields CDR1 SNHLY and CDR2 FYNNEI. DNA of the CDR3: TGTGCCAGCAGTTCCCCCGGGCGCTCCGGGAGCACAACAGATACGCAGTATTTT. It encodes CASSSPGRSGSTTDTQYF.

The chain recombines TRBV6-1 with TRBJ2-7; D possibly corresponds to TRBD1 (5 bases). V shed 8 bases and J shed 4 bases, with 9 bases lying between them. The CDR3 covers 11 residues. Germline-derived CDR1 and CDR2 are MNHNS and SASEGT. The CDR3 region is CASARTYEQYF. The DNA of the CDR3 is TGTGCCAGCGCGAGGACATACGAGCAGTACTTC.

The genes are TRBV5-1 and TRBJ2-5; perhaps TRBD2 as D (5 bases). Trimming removed 0 bases at V and 0 bases at J, with 6 bases between. This CDR3 has 14 residues. Per germline, CDR1 SGHRS and CDR2 YFSETQ. CDR3 amino acids: CASSLAGNQETQYF. DNA of the CDR3: TGCGCCAGCAGCTTGGCCGGGAACCAAGAGACCCAGTACTTC.

This chain connects TRBV27 to TRBJ2-7, with D possibly matching TRBD1 (5 bases). The CDR3 covers 15 residues. The V end was cut by 6 bases, the J end by 2 bases, with 17 bases between. In germline, CDR1 is MNHEY, CDR2 SMNVEV (reference sequence). CDR3 loop: CASRQNLGVPYEQYF. CDR3 DNA: TGTGCCAGCAGACAGAATCTAGGGGTCCCCTACGAGCAGTACTTC.

This clone was seen only a few times. The chain uses TRBV9 and TRBJ2-1, with 10 bases identical to TRBD2. The germline V gene has CDR1 SGDLS and CDR2 YYNGEE. Germline trimming cut 0 bases from V and 9 bases from J; bases unmatched to any gene: 9. The CDR3 runs to 16 residues. CDR3 DNA sequence: TGTGCCAGCAGCGTAGACGTCAGCGGGAGGGCCGGTGAGCAGTTCTTC. It translates to CASSVDVSGRAGEQFF.

The chain joins TRBV6-5 to TRBJ2-7; 11 nucleotides match TRBD1. Germline V gene data show CDR1 as MNHEY and CDR2 as SVGAGI. J was trimmed by 4 bases and V by 7 bases; bases with no gene match: 9. The CDR3 loop spans 15 amino acids. The CDR3 is CASNSWDRGTYEQYF. CDR3 coding DNA: TGTGCCAGCAATTCTTGGGACAGGGGGACGTACGAGCAGTACTTC.

J is TRBJ2-3 and V is TRBV9; 7 nucleotides line up with TRBD2. The CDR3 is 16 residues long. CDR1 and CDR2 from the germline V gene are SGDLS and YYNGEE. The V segment lost 0 bases and the J segment 2 bases; nucleotides outside the gene matches: 6. The CDR3 nucleotides read TGTGCCAGCAGCGTAGACGTGGGAGGGCCCACAGATACGCAGTATTTT. Translation: CASSVDVGGPTDTQYF.

The J gene is TRBJ2-1, the V gene TRBV24-1; weak D call: TRBD2 (5 bases). The germline CDR1 and CDR2 sequences are KGHDR and SFDVKD. Trimming shortened V by 0 bases and J by 5 bases, and 16 bases separated the two germline ends. The CDR3 totals 17 residues. The CDR3 protein is CATSDLGNGVRDNEQFF. The DNA for the CDR3 is TGTGCCACCAGTGATTTGGGTAACGGGGTTCGCGACAATGAGCAGTTCTTC.

The count of this clone is one. In DNA form, the CDR3 reads TGTGCCAGCCAGGGGGGAAGCAATCAGCCCCAGCATTTT. Its protein product is CASQGGSNQPQHF. The gene calls are TRBV2 and TRBJ1-5; TRBD1 matches at 7 bases. The length of the CDR3 is 13 residues. CDR1 SNHLY and CDR2 FYNNEI come from the germline V gene. Unmatched junction bases numbered 2, after V lost 8 bases and J lost 1 base.

The chain joins TRBV20-1 to TRBJ1-5; TRBD1 is a possible D gene (6 bases). Germline V gene data show CDR1 as DFQATT and CDR2 as SNEGSKA (reference sequence). This CDR3 has 13 residues. V lost 3 bases and J lost 5, with 11 bases in between. The CDR3 DNA is TGCAGTGCTAGTAAGGCAGGGGATCAGCCCCAGCATTTT. Its protein is CSASKAGDQPQHF.

This clone was seen a handful of times. The chain carries TRBV19 and TRBJ1-5; tentative D call: TRBD1 (5 bases). Germline lookup yields CDR1 LNHDA and CDR2 SQIVND (reference sequence). Trimming left V 4 bases short and J 0 bases short, with 10 bases between. This CDR3 region has 15 residues. The CDR3 sequence is CASSTTAYSNQPQHF. The CDR3 DNA follows: TGTGCCAGTAGTACGACAGCTTATAGCAATCAGCCCCAGCATTTT.

The chain links TRBV21-1 to TRBJ2-1; the table's D call, TRBD2, was not checked against the DNA. TRBV21-1 is a pseudogene. CDR3 length: 15 residues. The CDR3 coding sequence is TGTGCCAGCAGCAAACTCCATCTAACCTACAATGAGCAGTTCTTC. Protein sequence: CASSKLHLTYNEQFF.

This clone was recorded a few times. This sequence joins TRBV5-6 and TRBJ2-5; 9 bases line up with TRBD2. CDR1 is SGHDT and CDR2 is YYEEEE in the germline V gene. V lost 0 bases, J lost 5 bases, and 8 bases stayed unmatched. The CDR3 sequence is 16 residues long. The CDR3: CASSLEGSGRSETQYF. CDR3 DNA sequence: TGTGCCAGCAGCTTGGAGGGTAGCGGGAGATCGGAGACCCAGTACTTC. The whole variable domain, remainder taken from reference TRBV5-6 and TRBJ2-5, is DAGVTQSPTHLIKTRGQQVTLRCSPKSGHDTVSWYQQALGQGPQFIFQYYEEEERQRGNFPDRFSGHQFPNYSSELNVNALLLGDSALYLCASSLEGSGRSETQYFGPGTRLLVL.

The chain links TRBV5-6 to TRBJ1-2, with TRBD1 matching over 7 bases. V shed 4 bases, J shed 2 bases, and the junction held 2 bases outside the gene matches. The CDR3 length is 13 residues. Germline V gene lookup returns CDR1 SGHDT and CDR2 YYEEEE. CDR3 residues: CASSGGQNYGYTF. The CDR3 DNA is TGTGCCAGCAGCGGGGGACAGAACTATGGCTACACCTTC.

The genes are TRBV7-9 and TRBJ2-5; 7 nucleotides match TRBD2. The CDR3 has 16 amino acids. Losses at the gene ends were 0 bases for V and 5 bases for J; bases not matched to a gene: 9. In germline, CDR1 is SEHNR, CDR2 FQNEAQ (reference sequence). CDR3 nucleotide sequence: TGTGCCAGCAGCTTAGCGGAACTAGCGTCCGGGGAGACCCAGTACTTC. As protein: CASSLAELASGETQYF.

The rearrangement uses TRBV6-5 and TRBJ1-5; no clear D. V was trimmed by 6 bases and J by 0 bases, leaving 12 bases between them. Germline CDR1 MNHEY, CDR2 SVGAGI. This CDR3 is built from 15 residues. DNA for the CDR3: TGTGCCAGCAGACAAGAACCACATAGCAATCAGCCCCAGCATTTT. It codes for CASRQEPHSNQPQHF.

The table lists this clone with a few counts. This chain links TRBV18 with TRBJ1-5, with TRBD1 matching 7 bases. V dropped 5 bases and J dropped 1; count of bases not matched to a gene: 2. The V gene's germline CDR1 is KGHSH and CDR2 LQKENI. The length of the CDR3 is 14 residues. CDR3 coding DNA: TGTGCCAGCTCAACGACAGGGAGCAATCAGCCCCAGCATTTT. Protein: CASSTTGSNQPQHF.

The chain couples TRBV13 to TRBJ2-2, with 7 nucleotides matching TRBD1. The CDR3 spans 17 residues. CDR1 is PRHDT and CDR2 is FYEKMQ in the germline V gene (reference sequence). With 2 bases clipped from V and 0 bases from J, the junction kept 6 bases outside the gene matches. DNA for the CDR3: TGTGCCAGCAGCTTATCCTCCGGGACAGCGAACACCGGGGAGCTGTTTTTT. This gives the protein CASSLSSGTANTGELFF.

In its sample, this clone was seen a few times. V is TRBV5-1 and J is TRBJ2-7; TRBD1 matches at 8 bases. V was clipped by 1 base and J by 4 bases; unmatched bases: 7. Germline loops: CDR1 SGHRS, CDR2 YFSETQ. The CDR3 sequence is 15 residues long. The CDR3 DNA follows: TGCGCCAGCAGCTTGTGGCAGGGGGCTGAGTACGAGCAGTACTTC. Encoded protein: CASSLWQGAEYEQYF.

As DNA, the CDR3 is TGCGCCAGCAGCCGGACGACAGGGGGATACAATGAGCAGTTCTTC. Translating it yields CASSRTTGGYNEQFF. The chain couples TRBV5-1 to TRBJ2-1; 9 bases are shared with TRBD1. This CDR3 is built from 15 residues. Unmatched junction bases numbered 6, after V lost 4 bases and J lost 4 bases. The germline gives CDR1 SGHRS, CDR2 YFSETQ.

This clone showed up just a few times. The gene calls are TRBV14 and TRBJ2-1, with D possibly matching TRBD1 (6 bases). The germline V gene has CDR1 SGHDN and CDR2 FVKESK. The V end was cut by 3 bases, the J end by 5 bases, with 17 bases between. The CDR3 extends over 16 amino acids. The CDR3 DNA follows: TGTGCCAGCAGCCAGAGGGACAAGTGGAATAACAATGAGCAGTTCTTC. It codes for CASSQRDKWNNNEQFF.

The gene calls are TRBV9 and TRBJ2-1, with a weak D call TRBD1 (6 bases). Germline values: CDR1 SGDLS, CDR2 YYNGEE. V shed 3 bases and J shed 3 bases, with 10 bases lying between them. The CDR3 totals 14 residues. The CDR3 DNA is TGTGCCAGCAGCGGGGACAAGAGCTACAATGAGCAGTTCTTC. Its protein is CASSGDKSYNEQFF.